This TCR beta chain was recovered during a study of vaccination and CD4 T cells after COVID-19. Overall study: Six males and four females constituted the convalescent cohort, two of whom were Hispanic. The authors used overlapping spike peptides from SARS-CoV-2, HCoV-NL63, HCoV-OC43 and HCoV-229E to stimulate cells.

The count of this clonotype is one. Its antigen is unknown. At one boundary the junction diverges from the germline segment, which might be a read error. Noted treatment: 10-day PBMC culture with coronavirus spike peptide pools or control peptides (ViraFEST assay). ViraFEST stimulated the growth of antigen-specific T cells using peptide pools and subsequently profiled their TCRs by sequencing. Germline CDR1 is LNHDA and CDR2 is SQIVND (reference sequence). The CDR3 contains 14 residues. At the Johns Hopkins FTIC core, DNA taken from cultured CD4+ T cells was sequenced by way of the Oncomine TCR Beta short-read assay. Scientists extracted genomic DNA from CD4+ T cells grown in culture. MiXCR, applied by TCRdb to the PCR reads, yields one record per CDR3 protein. The profile shows 20,000 to 25,000 distinct CDR3 sequences, around two thirds of them singletons.

The chain links TRBV19 to TRBJ2-1; D gene unclear. The material sequenced was CD4+ T cells from blood, cultured in vitro, taken before SARS-CoV-2 vaccination. The TCR sequence derives from a human donor who received a COVID-19 vaccine. CDR3 coding DNA: TGCGCCAGTAGTATTCCTGGACGCCTCAGGGAGCAGTTCTTC. It specifies CASSIPGRLREQFF.